A single T cell receptor beta chain is shown here with its context. V was pared by 4 bases and J by 6 bases, with 18 bases between. Looked up from germline, CDR1 is KGHSH and CDR2 is LQKENI. The length of the CDR3 is 15 residues. These data come from a study of T cell changes during pregnancy in multiple sclerosis. TCRdb's copy holds only in-frame clones and misses some; the assay was immunoSEQ multiplex PCR. The repertoire holds over 50,000 clones, with approximately 91% as singletons. The input for sequencing was CD4+ T cells from peripheral blood mononuclear cells, taken in the third trimester of pregnancy. The TCR originated in a female donor with multiple sclerosis, enrolled in a pregnancy study. The chain uses TRBV18 and TRBJ1-2, with no clear D. The DNA of the CDR3 is TGTGCCAGCTCACTATCTGGGTTGCCGAGCGATGGCTACACCTTC. Protein: CASSLSGLPSDGYTF.